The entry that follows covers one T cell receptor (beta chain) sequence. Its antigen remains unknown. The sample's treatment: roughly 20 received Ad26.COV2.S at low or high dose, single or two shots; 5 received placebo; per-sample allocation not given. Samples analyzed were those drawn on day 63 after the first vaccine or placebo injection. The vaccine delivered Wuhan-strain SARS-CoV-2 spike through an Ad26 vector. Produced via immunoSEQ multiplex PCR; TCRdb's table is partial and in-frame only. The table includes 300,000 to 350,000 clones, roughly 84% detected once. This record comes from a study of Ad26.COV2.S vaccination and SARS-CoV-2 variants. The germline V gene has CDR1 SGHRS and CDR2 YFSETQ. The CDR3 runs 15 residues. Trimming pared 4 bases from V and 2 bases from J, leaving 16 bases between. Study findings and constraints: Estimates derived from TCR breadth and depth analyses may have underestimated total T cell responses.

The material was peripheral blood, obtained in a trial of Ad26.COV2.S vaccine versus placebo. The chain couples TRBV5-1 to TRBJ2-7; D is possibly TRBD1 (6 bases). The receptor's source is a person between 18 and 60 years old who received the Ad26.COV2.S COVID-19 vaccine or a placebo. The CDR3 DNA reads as TGCGCCAGCAGCGTTGACAGGACCCGCGCCTACGAGCAGTACTTC. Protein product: CASSVDRTRAYEQYF.